This is a list of T cell receptor beta chains from one sample in a study of blood T cell repertoires in COVID-19. Here immunoSEQ multiplex PCR was the method, and the copy in TCRdb shows in-frame clones only, minus some. The profile shows approximately 200,000 clones, roughly 84% of them singletons. Specimen: peripheral blood. The receptors were sampled from a person in their 70s with COVID-19, enrolled during active disease. CDR3s include the opening cysteine and the closing phenylalanine or tryptophan. The D gene is left open where the match is weak. Some rows mark clone size as missing; the rest say once, few, many or name a class of expanded clone.

V gene	D gene	clone size	J gene	CDR3 DNA	CDR3 protein
TRBV7-8	NA	NA	TRBJ1-5	TGTGCCAGCAGCTTAATGGGGGGTTATAGCAATCAGCCCCAGCATTTT	CASSLMGGYSNQPQHF
TRBV7-2	TRBD1	few	TRBJ1-1	TGTGCCAGCAGCTTTAGAACAGGGGTTGAAGCTTTCTTT	CASSFRTGVEAFF
TRBV13	NA	NA	TRBJ1-2	TGTGCCAGCAGCCCGAGGCAGGGGCCCACCTTC	CASSPRQGPTF
TRBV12-5	NA	NA	TRBJ2-2	TGTGCTAGTGGAGCTAGCGTTACGAACACCGGGGAGCTGTTTTTT	CASGASVTNTGELFF
TRBV14	TRBD1	NA	TRBJ1-3	TGTGCCAGCAGCCAACGTCAGGGGGCAAACTCTGGAAACACCATATATTTT	CASSQRQGANSGNTIYF
TRBV6-2/TRBV6-3	NA	NA	TRBJ1-5	TGTGCCAGCAGCCAAAGACAGTTTTCGAGCAATCAGCCCCAGCATTTT	CASSQRQFSSNQPQHF
TRBV5-4	NA	NA	TRBJ1-2	TGTGCCAGCAGCTTGTATGATGGCTACACCTTC	CASSLYDGYTF
TRBV13	TRBD1	NA	TRBJ2-7	TGTGCCAGCAGCTTTCGACCCCAAACGGGACAGATCTACGAGCAGTACTTC	CASSFRPQTGQIYEQYF
TRBV6-5	TRBD2	NA	TRBJ2-7	TGTGCCAGCACGGGGGGGAACTCCTACGAGCAGTACTTC	CASTGGNSYEQYF
TRBV6-1	NA	NA	TRBJ1-6	TGTGCCAGCAGTGAAGCGGGCAGGGGTCGTTCACCCCTCCACTTT	CASSEAGRGRSPLHF
TRBV11-2	NA	NA	TRBJ1-2	TGTGCCAGCAGCTCTCGGGGGACGGCCCTTGTCCGTGGCTACACCTTC	CASSSRGTALVRGYTF
TRBV5-1	NA	NA	TRBJ2-7	TGCGCCAGCAGCGTCTTGGGGGGTACCTACGAGCAGTACTTC	CASSVLGGTYEQYF
TRBV5-1	NA	NA	TRBJ2-5	TGCGCCAGCAGGGCAGGGGAGACCCAGTACTTC	CASRAGETQYF
TRBV28	NA	NA	TRBJ1-4	TGTGCCAGCGGCAGACTTAATGAAAAACTGTTTTTT	CASGRLNEKLFF
TRBV6-5	NA	NA	TRBJ1-1	TGTGCCAGCACCCAAAAAATGAACACTGAAGCTTTCTTT	CASTQKMNTEAFF
TRBV2	NA	NA	TRBJ1-2	TGTGCCAGCAGTGGGACGGGAGCTAACTATGGCTACACCTTC	CASSGTGANYGYTF
TRBV2	TRBD1	few	TRBJ1-1	TGTGCCAGCAGCGACGGACAGGAGTTTGAAGCTTTCTTT	CASSDGQEFEAFF
TRBV7-2	NA	NA	TRBJ2-3	TGTGCCAGCAGCTTAGGGGGGCTAGATACGCAGTATTTT	CASSLGGLDTQYF
TRBV5-6	NA	NA	TRBJ2-2	TGTGCCAGCAGCTTGCGATTCGGGAACACCGGGGAGCTGTTTTTT	CASSLRFGNTGELFF
TRBV21-1	NA	NA	TRBJ2-7	TGTGCCAGCAGCAAAGCGCCAGGGACTAGCGGGAGTTACGAGCAGTACTTC	CASSKAPGTSGSYEQYF
TRBV19	NA	NA	TRBJ1-5	TGTGCCAGTAGTATCGCCGGTAGCAATCAGCCCCAGCATTTT	CASSIAGSNQPQHF
TRBV27	TRBD1	NA	TRBJ2-7	TGTGCCAGCAGTCTTGACGGGACAGTCTCCTACGAGCAGTACTTC	CASSLDGTVSYEQYF
TRBV5-1	TRBD2	NA	TRBJ2-1	TGCGCCAGCAGCTTGACAGCGGGGCCTGCCAATGAGCAGTTCTTC	CASSLTAGPANEQFF
TRBV2	TRBD1	NA	TRBJ1-2	TGTGCCAGCAGTGAGACAGGGTCTAACTATGGCTACACCTTC	CASSETGSNYGYTF
TRBV11-2	NA	NA	TRBJ2-7	TGTGCCAGCAGCTTAGATTGGGGCGGTTCCTACGAGCAGTACTTC	CASSLDWGGSYEQYF